This TCR beta chain emerged from a study of Ad26.COV2.S vaccination and SARS-CoV-2 variants. The germline CDR1 and CDR2 sequences are SEHNR and FQNEAQ (reference sequence). J was trimmed by 2 bases and V by 9 bases; bases with no gene match: 5. The CDR3 runs 14 residues. A few counts support this clone. Data came from immunoSEQ multiplex PCR; TCRdb stores just in-frame clones and leaves some out. The sample records roughly 100,000 clones, 80% being singletons. The chain recombines TRBV7-9 with TRBJ2-2; TRBD1 aligns across 8 bases. The source was peripheral blood, collected after recovery from COVID-19. The TCR comes from a human donor who had recovered from COVID-19. DNA of the CDR3: TGTGCCAGACCTGACAGGGGCAACACCGGGGAGCTGTTTTTT. It codes for CARPDRGNTGELFF. Full variable domain (rest looked up from reference TRBV7-9 and TRBJ2-2): DTGVSQNPRHKITKRGQNVTFRCDPISEHNRLYWYRQTLGQGPEFLTYFQNEAQLEKSRLLSDRFSAERPKGSFSTLEIQRTEQGDSAMYLCARPDRGNTGELFFGEGSRLTVL.